These 8 T cell receptor beta chains share one sample of origin, sequenced in a study of blood T cell repertoires in COVID-19. Clones were read by immunoSEQ multiplex PCR, and TCRdb kept only the in-frame ones, dropping some. The data show around 54,000 clones, less than 95% seen once. The sequenced sample consisted of peripheral blood. The receptors come from a human donor in a cohort sampled during active COVID-19.

The count of this clone is one. This chain uses TRBV27 with TRBJ1-6, with D possibly being TRBD1 (5 bases). CDR3 length: 12 amino acids. Germline lookup yields CDR1 MNHEY and CDR2 SMNVEV (reference sequence). CDR3 loop: CAAGPYNSPLHF. CDR3 nucleotides: TGTGCAGCAGGGCCCTATAATTCACCCCTCCACTTT.

The rearrangement links TRBV7-8 to TRBJ2-5; the D gene is possibly TRBD2 (5 bases). Germline loops: CDR1 SGHVS, CDR2 FQNEAQ. This CDR3 spans 15 amino acids. Trimming took off 5 bases at V and 5 bases at J, with 18 bases between the two ends. The CDR3 region is CASSRGGIYGETQYF. The CDR3 nucleotides read TGTGCCAGCAGCCGCGGAGGAATATACGGTGAGACCCAGTACTTC.

This chain's CDR3 is CASSLRGETQYF. The CDR3 region has the DNA TGCGCCAGCAGCTTGAGGGGAGAGACCCAGTACTTC. The rearrangement links TRBV5-1 to TRBJ2-5; tentatively, D is TRBD1 (5 bases). Trimming took off 1 base at V and 4 bases at J, with 5 bases between the two ends. The CDR3 is 12 amino acids. The V gene's germline CDR1 is SGHRS and CDR2 YFSETQ.

The chain combines TRBV5-1 with TRBJ2-1; 14 bases match TRBD2. There are 17 residues in the CDR3. CDR1 and CDR2 from the germline V gene are SGHRS and YFSETQ. J was trimmed by 3 bases and V by 0 bases; bases with no gene match: 2. CDR3 nucleotide sequence: TGCGCCAGCAGCTTGGCCGGACTAGCGGGGGGCTACAATGAGCAGTTCTTC. Translation: CASSLAGLAGGYNEQFF. Full variable domain (outside the CDR3, taken from reference TRBV5-1 and TRBJ2-1): KAGVTQTPRYLIKTRGQQVTLSCSPISGHRSVSWYQQTPGQGLQFLFEYFSETQRNKGNFPGRFSGRQFSNSRSEMNVSTLELGDSALYLCASSLAGLAGGYNEQFFGPGTRLTVL.

The CDR3 DNA follows: TGCAGCGTTGTTGTAGGAGGGGGCGTTTACGAGCAGTACTTC. Translation: CSVVVGGGVYEQYF. V gene TRBV29-1 combines with J gene TRBJ2-7; D perhaps matches TRBD1 (7 bases). CDR1 SQVTM and CDR2 ANQGSEA come from the germline V gene. V was clipped by 4 bases and J by 4 bases, with 17 bases between them. This CDR3 is built from 14 residues.

The J gene is TRBJ2-5, the V gene TRBV29-1, with D maybe TRBD2 (6 bases). The germline V and J ends were trimmed by 4 bases and 8 bases, with 20 bases remaining between them. Germline values: CDR1 SQVTM, CDR2 ANQGSEA. The CDR3 sequence is 14 residues long. The CDR3 sequence: CSVVEGLPSGTQYF. Here the CDR3 DNA reads TGCAGCGTTGTCGAGGGACTGCCCTCGGGAACCCAGTACTTC.

This chain connects TRBV11-2 to TRBJ2-2, with D maybe TRBD2 (5 bases). The V end was cut by 5 bases, the J end by 7 bases, with 11 bases between. CDR1 is SGHAT, CDR2 FQNNGV, per germline. The CDR3 covers 13 residues. In DNA form, the CDR3 reads TGTGCCAGCAGCCGAGGAGGTATCGGGGAGCTGTTTTTT. Translated: CASSRGGIGELFF.

The rearrangement uses TRBV19 and TRBJ2-1; 11 bases match TRBD2. Trimming at V came to 9 bases and at J to 1 base, leaving 2 bases not matched to a gene. The CDR3 runs to 14 residues. CDR1 and CDR2 (germline): LNHDA, SQIVND (reference sequence). CDR3 DNA: TGTGCCAGCTTAGCGGGAGGGTCCTACAATGAGCAGTTCTTC. It is translated as CASLAGGSYNEQFF.